This TCR beta chain was captured by sequencing in a study of response to subunit inactivated influenza vaccine (dated by TCRdb to the late 2010s). Regarding the study in general: Deep quantitative T cell receptor repertoire profiling was used in the study to track responses to a trivalent subunit inactivated influenza vaccine. Overall study outcomes, separate from this receptor: The authors suggested that each seasonal influenza vaccination may recruit only a limited number of new T cells.

The CDR3 holds 15 amino acids from the cysteine to the phenylalanine. Only the CDR3 region is kept as DNA, spanning 45 bases read in frame from base 1. CDR1 SGHRS and CDR2 YFSETQ are derived from the germline V gene. Trimming takes 6 bases from V and 2 bases from J, and the germline ends sit 14 bases apart. This clonotype was seen at least ten times. Its target antigen remains unknown. Nothing much larger sits one base from this clone, and base qualities are not available. The library was made by RT-PCR. Data came from an Illumina HiSeq 2500. The public sequencing data were trimmed at Q25 with fastp and processed into clonotypes with MiXCR by TCRdb, which kept only in-frame beta chains. Each CDR3 protein appears once, grouped with its most common genes and DNA. Present in this sample are roughly 780,000 distinct CDR3 sequences, approximately 17% of which were seen just once. Roughly a tenth of the sample belongs to the ten largest clones.

The sequencing used PBMCs from blood, collected 5 to 6 days after vaccination. Recombination connected TRBV5-1 to TRBJ2-2; TRBD2 is a weak D gene call, 6 bases matching. This TCR was sampled from a man between 45 and 60 years old who received an inactivated influenza vaccine. Donor details come from another sample of the same person, matched by shared clones. The CDR3 reads CASNVAGSNTGELFF. The DNA sequence follows: TGCGCCAGCAACGTGGCGGGGAGTAACACCGGGGAGCTGTTTTTT.